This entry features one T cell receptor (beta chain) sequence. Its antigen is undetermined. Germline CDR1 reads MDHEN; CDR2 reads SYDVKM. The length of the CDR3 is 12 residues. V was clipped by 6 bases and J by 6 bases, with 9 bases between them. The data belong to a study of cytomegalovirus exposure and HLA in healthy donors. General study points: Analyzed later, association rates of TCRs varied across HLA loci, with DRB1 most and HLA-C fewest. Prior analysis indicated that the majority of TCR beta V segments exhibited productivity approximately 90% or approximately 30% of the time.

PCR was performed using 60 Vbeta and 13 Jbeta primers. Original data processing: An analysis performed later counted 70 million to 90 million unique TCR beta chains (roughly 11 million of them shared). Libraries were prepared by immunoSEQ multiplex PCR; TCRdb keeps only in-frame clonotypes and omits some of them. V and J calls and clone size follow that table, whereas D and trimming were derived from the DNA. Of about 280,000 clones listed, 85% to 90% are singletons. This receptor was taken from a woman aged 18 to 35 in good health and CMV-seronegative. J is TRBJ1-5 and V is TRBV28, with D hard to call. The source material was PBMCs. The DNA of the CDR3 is TGTGCCAGCAGCCTCCTCGGTCAGCCCCAGCATTTT. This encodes CASSLLGQPQHF.